The 9 T cell receptor beta chains below all came from one sample that was sequenced in a study of T cell responses to AZD1222 COVID-19 vaccine. Assay used: immunoSEQ multiplex PCR; TCRdb lists only in-frame clones, some missing. The profile shows tens of thousands of clones, 85% to 90% of them singletons. The sequences come from peripheral blood, collected 28 days after the second AZD1222 dose. These receptors all stem from an adult who received the AZD1222 COVID-19 vaccine.

This chain links TRBV7-9 with TRBJ1-5, with D maybe TRBD1 (5 bases). V was clipped by 7 bases and J by 0 bases, with 16 bases between them. Germline lookup yields CDR1 SEHNR and CDR2 FQNEAQ (reference sequence). The CDR3 has 16 residues. The CDR3 loop is CASTLVPQGSNQPQHF. The CDR3 DNA sequence: TGTGCCAGCACCCTCGTACCGCAGGGTAGCAATCAGCCCCAGCATTTT.

V gene TRBV28 combines with J gene TRBJ1-2; 7 bases fit TRBD1. CDR1 is MDHEN and CDR2 is SYDVKM in the germline V gene. With V trimmed by 6 bases and J by 4 bases, 8 bases remained unmatched. The CDR3 has 14 residues. CDR3 amino acids: CASSLNRGGYGYTF. DNA of the CDR3: TGTGCCAGCAGCCTAAACAGGGGCGGCTATGGCTACACCTTC.

The chain carries TRBV7-9 and TRBJ2-1; D might be TRBD2 (5 bases). Germline V lookup: CDR1 SEHNR, CDR2 FQNEAQ (reference sequence). V lost 4 bases and J lost 8, with 9 bases in between. There are 12 residues in the CDR3. The CDR3 DNA reads TGTGCCAGCAGCTCGGACTGGCATGAGCAGTTCTTC. This encodes CASSSDWHEQFF.

This rearrangement joins TRBV5-6 to TRBJ2-7; D could derive from TRBD1 or TRBD2 (5 bases each). CDR3 length: 13 residues. Trimming left V 2 bases short and J 2 bases short, with 8 bases between. Germline V gives CDR1 SGHDT, CDR2 YYEEEE. The CDR3 DNA reads as TGTGCCAGCAGCTTTGGGGGAACCTACGAGCAGTACTTC. Protein sequence: CASSFGGTYEQYF.

The genes are TRBV30 and TRBJ2-3, with TRBD2 matching over 7 bases. Trimming took 2 bases from V and 3 from J; bases not matched to a gene: 5. Per the germline V gene, CDR1 is GTSNPN and CDR2 is SVGIG (reference sequence). This CDR3 has 14 residues. The CDR3 loop reads CAWSPTGGTDTQYF. The CDR3 DNA reads as TGTGCCTGGAGTCCGACCGGGGGGACAGATACGCAGTATTTT.

The chain employs TRBV5-1 and TRBJ2-2; the D gene is possibly TRBD1 (6 bases). This CDR3 spans 13 amino acids. Germline CDR1 and CDR2: SGHRS and YFSETQ. The V end was cut by 7 bases, the J end by 1 base, with 8 bases between. CDR3 amino acids: CASRTENTGELFF. The DNA for the CDR3 is TGCGCCAGCCGGACAGAGAACACCGGGGAGCTGTTTTTT. The variable domain in full, with the rest retrieved from reference TRBV5-1 and TRBJ2-2, is KAGVTQTPRYLIKTRGQQVTLSCSPISGHRSVSWYQQTPGQGLQFLFEYFSETQRNKGNFPGRFSGRQFSNSRSEMNVSTLELGDSALYLCASRTENTGELFFGEGSRLTVL.

CDR3 in DNA: TGTGCCAGCAGCAAAGCGCTGAGACAGCACTCCTACGAGCAGTACTTC. Its translation: CASSKALRQHSYEQYF. V usage is TRBV21-1 and J usage is TRBJ2-7; TRBD1, the table's D call, was not compared with the DNA. TRBV21-1 is labeled a pseudogene. The CDR3 consists of 16 residues.

V gene TRBV5-1 combines with J gene TRBJ2-5; D gene unclear. The CDR3 consists of 12 residues. Germline V gives CDR1 SGHRS, CDR2 YFSETQ. The V and J ends lost 4 bases and 5 bases respectively, with 9 bases between them. The CDR3 DNA sequence: TGCGCCAGCAGCCTCCTGGGGGAGACCCAGTACTTC. Translated, it gives CASSLLGETQYF. The complete variable domain, with remaining parts taken from reference TRBV5-1 and TRBJ2-5, reads KAGVTQTPRYLIKTRGQQVTLSCSPISGHRSVSWYQQTPGQGLQFLFEYFSETQRNKGNFPGRFSGRQFSNSRSEMNVSTLELGDSALYLCASSLLGETQYFGPGTRLLVL.

The CDR3 is CASSEWGGLDGYTF. CDR3 nucleotides: TGTGCCAGCAGTGAATGGGGGGGCTTGGATGGCTACACCTTC. This chain links TRBV25-1 with TRBJ1-2; tentative D call: TRBD1 (6 bases). Trimming cost V 1 base and J 6 bases, with 12 bases left between them. This CDR3 spans 14 amino acids. The germline CDR1 and CDR2 sequences are MGHDK and SYGVNS.